The sequence of this T cell receptor (beta chain) was determined in a study of blood T cell repertoires in COVID-19. Clones were read by immunoSEQ multiplex PCR, and TCRdb kept only the in-frame ones, dropping some. The sample yields approximately 93,000 clones, about 74% seen once. The CDR3 runs 13 residues. Germline lookup yields CDR1 SGHNT and CDR2 YENEEA. Trimming shortened V by 1 base and J by 1 base, and 4 bases separated the two germline ends. Material for sequencing was peripheral blood. This receptor was obtained from a man between 65 and 80 years old with COVID-19, enrolled during active disease. J is TRBJ1-1 and V is TRBV11-3; D unclear. DNA for the CDR3: TGTGCCAGCAGCTTAGTTAGGAACACTGAAGCTTTCTTT. It codes for CASSLVRNTEAFF.